This T cell receptor beta chain came from a study of beta chain features in type 1 diabetes. Study-wide results and limits: Individuals with type 1 diabetes displayed fewer insertions and more deletions at VDJ junctions. Moderate but significant shortening of TCRB CDR3s was recorded in all four CD4+ subsets from Type 1 diabetes patients.

Expressed TCRB transcripts were sequenced because the entire RNA isolate underwent reverse transcription. The repertoire was sequenced with immunoSEQ multiplex PCR; TCRdb's copy has only in-frame clones and lacks some. This table holds roughly 300,000 clones, 9.3% found once. This clone was observed many times. The target antigen is unknown. Lacking the conserved final phenylalanine or tryptophan, this CDR3 likely reflects a read error. The DNA is omitted, as the CDR3 cannot be located on it reliably, and the CDR3 follows TCRdb's listing. Every participating donor gave one draw, a heparinised blood sample averaging about 100 mL. Source material: central memory CD4+ T cells from blood. The clonotype was recovered from a man aged 25-40 years with type 1 diabetes.

The CDR3 here is CASSPEGQGIAYL. The chain combines TRBV18 with TRBJ2-7; no check of the table's D call, TRBD1, against the DNA was made. Per germline, CDR1 KGHSH and CDR2 LQKENI. From its first to its last residue, the CDR3 has 13 amino acids.